The 14 T cell receptor beta chains listed next were all sequenced from one sample in a study of shared clonotypes between healthy human individuals. Method: immunoSEQ multiplex PCR; TCRdb's copy keeps in-frame clones and lacks some. The table lists roughly 700,000 clones, over 65% of them singletons. Specimen: memory CD4+ T cells sorted from blood. As to subset: CD45RA-negative fraction. The receptors were sampled from a woman aged 25 to 39 in good health.

The V call is TRBV6-8, the J call TRBJ2-7; the match to TRBD1 covers 7 bases. This CDR3 is 17 amino acids long. Unmatched junction bases numbered 16, after V lost 4 bases and J lost 4 bases. Germline V gene lookup returns CDR1 MNHGY and CDR2 SAAAGT. CDR3 residues: CASSSLRGLLAIYEQYF. The CDR3 DNA reads TGTGCCAGCAGTTCCCTGAGGGGGCTTCTCGCCATATACGAGCAGTACTTC.

V gene TRBV18 combines with J gene TRBJ1-4, with a possible D match to TRBD1 (6 bases). The V end lost 4 bases, the J end lost 5 bases, and 14 bases lay between the germline ends. This CDR3 is built from 15 residues. Per the germline V gene, CDR1 is KGHSH and CDR2 is LQKENI. CDR3 protein: CASSLLEGGNEKLFF. CDR3 in DNA: TGTGCCAGCTCACTACTTGAGGGGGGAAATGAAAAACTGTTTTTT.

This chain uses TRBV10-3 with TRBJ2-5, with 9 nucleotides matching TRBD1. V dropped 6 bases and J dropped 5; count of bases not matched to a gene: 4. The CDR3 is 13 residues long. CDR1 and CDR2 from the germline V gene are ENHRY and SYGVKD. CDR3 loop: CAISEGQGETQYF. The CDR3 coding sequence is TGTGCCATCAGCGAGGGACAGGGTGAGACCCAGTACTTC.

This clone appeared once. The gene calls are TRBV19 and TRBJ2-1, with D possibly being TRBD2 (5 bases). Germline CDR1 reads LNHDA; CDR2 reads SQIVND (reference sequence). This CDR3 contains 15 residues. V lost 0 bases, J lost 9 bases, and 15 bases lay in between. The CDR3 nucleotides read TGTGCCAGTAGTATAGAATCCGGGGAGAGTTCTGAGCAGTTCTTC. It translates to CASSIESGESSEQFF.

V and J are TRBV5-1 and TRBJ1-5, with D possibly matching TRBD1 (5 bases). CDR3 size: 17 residues. Trimming cost V 0 bases and J 1 base, with 14 bases left between them. Germline lookup yields CDR1 SGHRS and CDR2 YFSETQ. The CDR3, as DNA: TGCGCCAGCAGCTTGGAAGCCGTAGGGGCAAGCAATCAGCCCCAGCATTTT. As protein: CASSLEAVGASNQPQHF.

V is TRBV15 and J is TRBJ2-6; no clear D gene. The CDR3 consists of 15 residues. Germline V gene sequence: CDR1 LNHNV, CDR2 YYDKDF (reference sequence). The germline V and J ends were trimmed by 0 bases and 1 base, with 4 bases remaining between them. CDR3 coding DNA: TGTGCCACCAGCAGAGATCATTCTGGGGCCAACGTCCTGACTTTC. The encoded protein is CATSRDHSGANVLTF.

The V gene is TRBV21-1, the J gene TRBJ2-3; the table assigns TRBD2, which was not confirmed against the DNA. TRBV21-1 is deemed a pseudogene. The CDR3 covers 17 residues. The CDR3 nucleotides read TGTGCCAGCAGCAAAGTAAGAGGGTCGCGGGACACAGATACGCAGTATTTT. Translated, it gives CASSKVRGSRDTDTQYF.

The J gene is TRBJ1-1, the V gene TRBV7-2, with D hard to call. The CDR3 is 12 amino acids. With 2 bases removed from V and 7 bases from J, the gap between germline ends came to 8 bases. Germline lookup yields CDR1 SGHTA and CDR2 FQGNSA. The CDR3 loop is CASSLRFDEAFF. CDR3 nucleotides: TGTGCCAGCAGCTTAAGGTTTGATGAAGCTTTCTTT.

This chain links TRBV2 with TRBJ2-1; D might be TRBD2 (5 bases). This CDR3 comprises 13 residues. Germline CDR1 SNHLY, CDR2 FYNNEI. V dropped 6 bases and J dropped 4 bases, with 10 bases sitting between them. This chain's CDR3 is CASSRESYNEQFF. In DNA, the CDR3 is TGTGCCAGCAGCCGGGAATCATACAATGAGCAGTTCTTC.

This chain's CDR3 is CAISEFERPGNTEAFF. For the CDR3, the DNA is TGTGCCATCAGTGAGTTCGAGAGACCGGGGAACACTGAAGCTTTCTTT. The rearrangement links TRBV10-3 to TRBJ1-1; D ambiguous. Trimming pared 1 base from V and 1 base from J, leaving 13 bases between. Looked up from germline, CDR1 is ENHRY and CDR2 is SYGVKD. This CDR3 contains 16 residues.

This clone was found a few times. CDR3 in amino acids: CASSLAGQGGYGYTF. The DNA for the CDR3 is TGCGCCAGCAGCTTGGCTGGACAGGGGGGCTATGGCTACACCTTC. The chain recombines TRBV5-1 with TRBJ1-2, with 10 bases aligning to TRBD1. The germline gives CDR1 SGHRS, CDR2 YFSETQ. The CDR3 contains 15 residues. The junction had 3 bases not matched to a gene; V was cut back by 0 bases and J by 4 bases.

This chain links TRBV27 with TRBJ2-7, with 7 bases lining up with TRBD1. CDR1 is MNHEY and CDR2 is SMNVEV in the germline V gene (reference sequence). This CDR3 spans 15 amino acids. V lost 4 bases and J lost 4; bases outside the gene matches: 10. The CDR3 DNA is TGTGCCAGCAGTTCCGGGGACAGTTTAGGGTACGAGCAGTACTTC. It codes for CASSSGDSLGYEQYF.

The chain recombines TRBV28 with TRBJ2-1; D is undetermined. V lost 5 bases, J lost 7 bases, and 6 bases lay in between. The CDR3 totals 11 residues. Germline assignment: CDR1 MDHEN and CDR2 SYDVKM. The CDR3 loop reads CASSPLNEQFF. Here the CDR3 DNA reads TGTGCCAGCAGTCCTTTAAATGAGCAGTTCTTC. The whole variable domain, remainder taken from reference TRBV28 and TRBJ2-1, is DVKVTQSSRYLVKRTGEKVFLECVQDMDHENMFWYRQDPGLGLRLIYFSYDVKMKEKGDIPEGYSVSREKKERFSLILESASTNQTSMYLCASSPLNEQFFGPGTRLTVL.

CDR3 loop: CASSLFTETQYF. The CDR3 nucleotides read TGTGCCAGCAGCTTATTTACAGAGACCCAGTACTTC. The chain is built from TRBV7-9 and TRBJ2-5; D remains unclear. CDR3 length: 12 residues. From germline, CDR1 is SEHNR and CDR2 FQNEAQ (reference sequence). The V end was cut by 2 bases, the J end by 4 bases, with 5 bases between.